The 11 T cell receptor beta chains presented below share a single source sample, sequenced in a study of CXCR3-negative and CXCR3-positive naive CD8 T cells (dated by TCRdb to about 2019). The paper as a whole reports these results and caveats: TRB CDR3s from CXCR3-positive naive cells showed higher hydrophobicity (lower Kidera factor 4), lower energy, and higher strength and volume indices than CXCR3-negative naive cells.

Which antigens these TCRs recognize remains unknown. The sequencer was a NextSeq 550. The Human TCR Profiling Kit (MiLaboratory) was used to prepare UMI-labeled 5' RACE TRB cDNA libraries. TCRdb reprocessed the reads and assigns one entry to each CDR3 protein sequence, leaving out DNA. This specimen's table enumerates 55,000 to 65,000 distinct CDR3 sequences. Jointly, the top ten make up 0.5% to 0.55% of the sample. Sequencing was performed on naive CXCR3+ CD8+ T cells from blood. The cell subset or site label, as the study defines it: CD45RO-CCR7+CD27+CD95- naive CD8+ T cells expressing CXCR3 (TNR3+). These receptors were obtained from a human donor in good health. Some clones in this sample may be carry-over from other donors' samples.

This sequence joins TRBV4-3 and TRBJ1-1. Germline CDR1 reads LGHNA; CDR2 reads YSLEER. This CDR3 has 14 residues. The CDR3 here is CASSQFGMNNEAFF.

CDR3 residues: CASSVTSYEQYF. The genes are TRBV7-9 and TRBJ2-7. CDR1 is SEHNR, CDR2 FQNEAQ, per germline (reference sequence). This CDR3 spans 12 amino acids.

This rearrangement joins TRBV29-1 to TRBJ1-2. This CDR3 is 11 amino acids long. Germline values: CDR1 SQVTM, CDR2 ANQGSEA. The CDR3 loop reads CSGGEDYGYTF.

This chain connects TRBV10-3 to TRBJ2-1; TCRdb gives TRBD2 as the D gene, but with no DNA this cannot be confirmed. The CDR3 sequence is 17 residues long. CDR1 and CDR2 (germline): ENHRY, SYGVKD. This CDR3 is CAINGEEGPKREDEQFF.

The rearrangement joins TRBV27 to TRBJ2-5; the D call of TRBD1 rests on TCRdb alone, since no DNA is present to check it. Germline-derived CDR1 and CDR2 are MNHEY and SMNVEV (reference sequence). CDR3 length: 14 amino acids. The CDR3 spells CASSSGGARETQYF.

CDR3 loop: CASSQGTGDWFSYEQYF. V and J are TRBV3-1 and TRBJ2-7; the D call of TRBD1 rests on TCRdb alone, since no DNA is present to check it. The CDR3 runs to 17 residues. From germline, CDR1 is LGHDT and CDR2 YNNKEL (reference sequence).

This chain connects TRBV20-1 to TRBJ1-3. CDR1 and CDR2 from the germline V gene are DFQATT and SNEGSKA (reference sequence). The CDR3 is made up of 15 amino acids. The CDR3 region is CSARIPGGLGNTIYF.

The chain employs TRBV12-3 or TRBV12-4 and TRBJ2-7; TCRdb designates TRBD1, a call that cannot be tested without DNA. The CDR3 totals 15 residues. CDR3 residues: CASSSWDAISYEQYF.

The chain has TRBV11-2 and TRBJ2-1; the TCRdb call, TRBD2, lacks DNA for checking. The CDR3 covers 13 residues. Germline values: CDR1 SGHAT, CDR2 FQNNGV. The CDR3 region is CASSDGTSGEQFF.

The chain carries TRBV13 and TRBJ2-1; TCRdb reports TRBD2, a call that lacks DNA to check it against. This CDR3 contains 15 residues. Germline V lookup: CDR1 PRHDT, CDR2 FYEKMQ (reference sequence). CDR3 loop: CASSLGVGPSREQFF.

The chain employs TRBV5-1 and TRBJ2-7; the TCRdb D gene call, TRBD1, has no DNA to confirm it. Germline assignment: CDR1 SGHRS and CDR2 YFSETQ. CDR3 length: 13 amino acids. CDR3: CASTPGGMEEQYF.